This T cell receptor beta chain was retrieved from a study of CD8 T cells in Susac syndrome. Random hexamers were used to reverse transcribe roughly 0.45 to 1 ug of RNA. MiXCR was run by TCRdb on the immunoSEQ multiplex PCR reads, yielding one entry per CDR3 protein. Of around 120,000 distinct CDR3 sequences in the sample, roughly 94% were seen once. The CDR3 loop spans 11 amino acids. CDR1 is SQVTM and CDR2 is ANQGSEA in the germline V gene. Negative isolation yielded CD4+ and CD8+ T cells, and FACS enriched TEMRA cells. This clonotype was observed a single time. This clonotype was sampled from a human donor with multiple sclerosis. Sequenced: CD4+ T cells from PBMCs. V and J are TRBV29-1 and TRBJ2-7; D perhaps matches TRBD1 (5 bases). CDR3 nucleotide sequence: TGCAGTGCTCAGGGAATCGACGAGCAGTACTTC. This translates into CSAQGIDEQYF.